This T cell receptor (beta chain) was documented in a study of shared clonotypes between healthy human individuals. The table lists this clone with a count of one. As yet, its antigen is unknown. Generated by immunoSEQ multiplex PCR, the TCRdb table keeps only in-frame clones and is missing some. In the table there are around 550,000 clones, roughly 95% of which are singletons. The germline V gene encodes CDR1 MNHEY and CDR2 SMNVEV (reference sequence). V lost 0 bases and J 2 bases, leaving 10 bases between the germline ends. This CDR3 has 16 residues. Naive CD8 cells comprised CD45RO-negative, CCR7-positively selected cells, excluding terminally differentiated effector memory CD45RA+ cells. Study outcomes and limitations: Clonotype sharing among the donors was expected to vary with sequencing depth. Naive subsets, compared against memory subsets, generally had larger estimated richness values. Relative to clonotypes present in all four donors, those not shared had lower generation probabilities. Even with large depth, rarefaction showed that sorted-subset sequencing was incomplete.

J is TRBJ2-2 and V is TRBV27, with D tentatively TRBD1 (5 bases). Sequenced input: naive CD8+ T cells sorted from blood. This TCR was recovered from a woman under 40 in good health. The CDR3 bases are TGTGCCAGCAGTTTATCGCACCAGGGTAACACCGGGGAGCTGTTTTTT. Amino acid sequence: CASSLSHQGNTGELFF.